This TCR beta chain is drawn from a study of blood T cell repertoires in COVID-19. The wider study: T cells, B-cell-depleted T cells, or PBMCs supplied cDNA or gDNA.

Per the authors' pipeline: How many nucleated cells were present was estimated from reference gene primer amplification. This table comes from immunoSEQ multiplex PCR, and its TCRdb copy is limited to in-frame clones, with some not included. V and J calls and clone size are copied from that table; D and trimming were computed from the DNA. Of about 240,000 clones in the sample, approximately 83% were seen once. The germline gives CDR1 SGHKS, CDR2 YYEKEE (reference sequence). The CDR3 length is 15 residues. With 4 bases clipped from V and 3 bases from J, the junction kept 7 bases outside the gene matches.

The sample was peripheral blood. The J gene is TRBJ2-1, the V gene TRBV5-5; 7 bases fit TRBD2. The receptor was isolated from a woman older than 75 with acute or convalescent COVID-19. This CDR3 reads CASSNGLELYNEQFF. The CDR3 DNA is TGTGCCAGCAGCAACGGACTAGAACTCTACAATGAGCAGTTCTTC. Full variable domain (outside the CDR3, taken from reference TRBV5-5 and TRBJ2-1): DAGVTQSPTHLIKTRGQQVTLRCSPISGHKSVSWYQQVLGQGPQFIFQYYEKEERGRGNFPDRFSARQFPNYSSELNVNALLLGDSALYLCASSNGLELYNEQFFGPGTRLTVL.